This TCR beta chain was sequenced for a study of shared clonotypes between healthy human individuals. Points from the study as a whole: Non-shared clonotypes had lower generation probabilities than those shared by all four donors. The genetic and exposure-history diversity represented was limited by few donors.

Sequenced by immunoSEQ multiplex PCR; TCRdb stores in-frame clones only, minus some. The table lists about 120,000 clones, about 70% of them singletons. The germline gives CDR1 SGHRS, CDR2 YFSETQ. The ends were cut back, 0 bases at V and 7 bases at J, with 20 bases in the middle. The CDR3 is made up of 17 amino acids. A remark on this clone: The antigen remains undetermined.

What was sequenced was memory CD8+ T cells sorted from blood. Subset noted: CD45RO+ cells pooled with CCR7-negative TemRA cells. J is TRBJ2-1 and V is TRBV5-1, with a possible D match to TRBD2 (5 bases). This clonotype originated in a woman aged 25 to 45 in good health. The CDR3 DNA reads as TGCGCCAGCAGCTTGGTAGGGCGAATCGGGATGGGTAATGAGCAGTTCTTC. It is translated as CASSLVGRIGMGNEQFF.